The clone carrying this T cell receptor (beta chain) showed up many times. It was genomic DNA that served as the template for profiling TCR beta VDJ and CDR3. MiXCR, run by TCRdb on the reads, gives a single entry per CDR3 protein. The sample lists about 290,000 distinct CDR3 sequences, roughly 59% seen once, with roughly 1.2% in the top ten. This sample was included in a study of CD8+CD57+ T cells in acquired aplastic anemia. On the study more broadly: Sorted CD4+ and CD8+ cells yielded about 3.1 ug of DNA on average.

The CDR3 has 11 residues. Germline-derived CDR1 and CDR2 are SQVTM and ANQGSEA. The ends were cut back, 6 bases at V and 11 bases at J, with 16 bases in the middle. Before being chosen for sequencing, patients had shown CD8+CD57+ cell expansion by flow cytometry. The origin of this receptor is a human donor with aplastic anemia. The specimen sequenced was sorted CD4+, CD8+, or CD8+CD57+ T cells (not recorded which) from PBMCs. The J gene is TRBJ1-1, the V gene TRBV29-1; TRBD1 is a possible D gene (5 bases). The CDR3 sequence: CSVGVIGRAFF. CDR3 coding DNA: TGCAGCGTAGGGGTTATAGGGCGGGCTTTCTTT.